The following is a T cell receptor (beta chain) sequence with its context. This clonotype was seen only a few times. It lacks a known antigen. Nothing much larger sits one base from this clone, and base qualities are not available. The source of the sample is a study of blood T cells in healthy people across ages (dated by TCRdb to 2013 to 2016). In terms of the full investigation: In model experiments, template switching captured roughly one uniquely barcoded TCR beta cDNA molecule for every two T cells. The study measured age-related changes in TCR beta repertoire diversity using deep sequencing normalized with unique cDNA molecular identifiers. Donors were grouped into four age groups: young (average 16 years), middle-aged (roughly 40), aged (62) and long-lived (approximately 75). To avoid experimental bias, donors of different ages were distributed randomly across sequencing lanes. Using the same blood draw, the study looked at two additional independent replicas of 1 million unique cDNA reads for two donors, one aged 18 to 30 and the other aged 80 or older. Results and caveats for the whole study, not just this receptor: As age increased, observed TCR beta diversity per million T cells dropped in a roughly linear way, and a significant reduction was already evident by age 40. Estimates of total diversity based on one million sequenced T cells were regarded as lower bounds and as underestimates. The percentage of naive T cells measured by flow cytometry correlated strongly with observed TCR beta diversity. The CMV infection status of donors was not known, potentially confounding age-related changes in expanded clonotypes. Because profiling used bulk unsorted PBMCs, naive and antigen-experienced compartments could not be compared conclusively. Compared with the aged group, the long-lived group had more naive CD4+ T cells, fewer expanded clones and increased TCR diversity, a pattern suggesting age selection.

The receptor library was made with 5' RACE. The data were produced on an Illumina HiSeq 2500. A second PCR of about 6 to 11 cycles was run with a J-beta primer mix and a sample-barcoded 5' primer. Each TCR beta cDNA molecule received a unique molecular identifier from a template-switch 5' adaptor carrying 12 random nucleotides. Each sample yielded at least 3 million CDR3-containing paired-end reads. First-strand cDNA synthesis was performed from all RNA using the Mint cDNA synthesis kit, with priming by a TRBC-specific oligonucleotide. Following uracil-DNA glycosylase treatment, all cDNA underwent a first 18-cycle PCR with the universal primers M1SS and BC2_uni_R. Turning to the authors' computational methods: For normalization, 1 million high-quality reads were randomly selected from each sample, with every read carrying a distinct molecular identifier. Reads with shared molecular identifiers were discarded instead of being binned into consensus sequences. MiTCR, run with a Q25 quality threshold and the strictest error-elimination algorithm, handled CDR3 identification, clonotype clustering and error correction. A nonparametric unseen species model using Euler transformation provided a lower-bound estimate of total TCR beta diversity. TCRdb handled the public reads itself, with Q25 trimming in fastp and clone calling in MiXCR, and kept productive beta chains. Every distinct CDR3 protein forms one entry, paired with its most common genes and DNA. Here the V and J calls rest on TCRdb's processing, not on the authors' analysis. This sample comprises roughly 700,000 distinct CDR3 sequences, about half of them detected only once. 25% to 35% of the sample is taken by the ten largest.

The donors were roughly 40 Caucasian individuals from Russia, aged about 6 to 100 years, who were systemically healthy. Each donor gave ten milliliters of peripheral blood, collected into EDTA-treated Vacutainer tubes. PBMCs were isolated by Ficoll-Paque density-gradient centrifugation, with at least 7 million obtained per sample. Total RNA was extracted from PBMCs with Trizol reagent, with at least 5 micrograms obtained per sample. For every donor, an aliquot of PBMCs went through flow cytometry to measure the percentages of naive CD45RAhigh/CD27high T cells. V is clipped by 3 bases and J by 0 bases, and the sequence between their germline boundaries is 9 bases long. CDR1 and CDR2 are drawn from the germline V gene (reference sequence): DFQATT, SNEGSKA. The CDR3, from cysteine to phenylalanine, totals 14 residues. Only CDR3 DNA is held: 42 bases, read in frame from base 1.

The sample taken for sequencing was blood. The V and J genes are TRBV20-1 and TRBJ1-5, with a tentative D gene TRBD1 over 5 matching bases. The sequence derives from a woman aged 55-70 years in good health. This receptor carries the CDR3 CSARKTDSNQPQHF. The base sequence is TGCAGTGCTAGGAAGACAGATAGCAATCAGCCCCAGCATTTT.